The 6 T cell receptor beta chains given below trace back to one sample, sequenced in a study of technical replicates of blood from a few donors. Some clones are missing from TCRdb's copy, which holds only in-frame ones; the method was immunoSEQ multiplex PCR. The data show more than 65,000 clones, 96% seen once. Sequenced input: T cells isolated from PBMCs. The receptors here all came from a human donor in good health.

This chain connects TRBV13 to TRBJ2-7; D may be TRBD1 (6 bases). The length of the CDR3 is 15 residues. Trimming left V 5 bases short and J 2 bases short, with 16 bases between. The germline V gene has CDR1 PRHDT and CDR2 FYEKMQ (reference sequence). Here the CDR3 DNA reads TGTGCCAGCAGCCTTCTGGGGCAGGGGACCTACGAGCAGTACTTC. Residues: CASSLLGQGTYEQYF.

The V call is TRBV28, the J call TRBJ2-2, with TRBD1 as a possible D gene (5 bases). In germline, CDR1 is MDHEN, CDR2 SYDVKM. V lost 6 bases, J lost 5 bases, and 22 bases lay in between. The CDR3 totals 17 residues. The CDR3 DNA follows: TGTGCCAGCAGACTGCCCCCTGGGCAGGGCAATACCGGGGAGCTGTTTTTT. It specifies CASRLPPGQGNTGELFF.

The CDR3 region has the DNA TGTGCCAGCAGTTCTAGCGGGAGTTACAATGAGCAGTTCTTC. Protein sequence: CASSSSGSYNEQFF. The rearrangement uses TRBV5-4 and TRBJ2-1; 10 nucleotides agree with TRBD2. The germline gives CDR1 SGHNT, CDR2 YYREEE (reference sequence). The CDR3 is 14 amino acids. V shed 5 bases and J 4 bases; nucleotides not matched to a gene: 3.

This clone was observed a single time. The chain uses TRBV6-1 and TRBJ2-7, with D possibly being TRBD1 (5 bases). Looked up from germline, CDR1 is MNHNS and CDR2 is SASEGT. This CDR3 has 13 residues. V lost 5 bases and J 3 bases, leaving 11 bases between the germline ends. The CDR3 sequence is CASSSTGFYEQYF. As DNA, the CDR3 is TGTGCCAGCAGTTCCACAGGTTTCTACGAGCAGTACTTC.

This chain links TRBV7-9 with TRBJ2-1, with D tentatively TRBD1 (6 bases). CDR3 length equals 13 residues. Germline lookup yields CDR1 SEHNR and CDR2 FQNEAQ (reference sequence). With 7 bases removed from V and 8 bases from J, the gap between germline ends came to 15 bases. The CDR3 here is CASNRDNLYEQFF. The CDR3 DNA is TGTGCCAGCAACAGGGACAATTTATATGAGCAGTTCTTC.

The chain joins TRBV18 to TRBJ1-3; unclear D gene. Germline CDR1 KGHSH, CDR2 LQKENI. The CDR3 runs to 15 residues. Trimming shortened V by 4 bases and J by 3 bases, and 13 bases separated the two germline ends. The CDR3 region has the DNA TGTGCCAGCTCACTGTCAGGCTTCAGTGGAAACACCATATATTTT. Its protein is CASSLSGFSGNTIYF.